This T cell receptor (beta chain) appears in the sequencing data of a study of control samples from healthy donors and cancer patients. Clones were sequenced by immunoSEQ multiplex PCR, and TCRdb holds only the in-frame ones, with some missing. The sample contains 93,000 or so clones, around 88% of which appear only once. The germline V gene encodes CDR1 SQVTM and CDR2 ANQGSEA. The ends were cut back, 3 bases at V and 1 base at J, with 9 bases in the middle. The CDR3 has 13 amino acids. The specimen was PBMCs. The origin of this receptor is a man aged 60 to 75 with lung cancer. V usage is TRBV29-1 and J usage is TRBJ2-5; D assignment may be TRBD1 or TRBD2 (5 bases each). The CDR3 nucleotides are TGCAGCGTTGAGAGGGGCGGCCAAGAGACCCAGTACTTC. Its protein product is CSVERGGQETQYF.